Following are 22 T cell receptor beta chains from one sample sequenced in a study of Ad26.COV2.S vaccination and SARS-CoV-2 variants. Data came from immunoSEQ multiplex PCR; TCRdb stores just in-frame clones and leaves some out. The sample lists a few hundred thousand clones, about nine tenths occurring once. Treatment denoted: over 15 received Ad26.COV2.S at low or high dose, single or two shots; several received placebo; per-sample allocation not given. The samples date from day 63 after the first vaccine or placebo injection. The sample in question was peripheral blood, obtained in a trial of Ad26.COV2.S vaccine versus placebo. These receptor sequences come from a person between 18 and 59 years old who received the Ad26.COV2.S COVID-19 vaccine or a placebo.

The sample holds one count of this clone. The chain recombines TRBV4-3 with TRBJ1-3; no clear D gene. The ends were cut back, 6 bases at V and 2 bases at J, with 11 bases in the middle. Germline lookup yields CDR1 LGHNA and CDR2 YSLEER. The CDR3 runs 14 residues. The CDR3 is CASSLSLAGNTIYF. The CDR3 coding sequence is TGCGCCAGCAGTCTCAGTCTTGCTGGAAACACCATATATTTT.

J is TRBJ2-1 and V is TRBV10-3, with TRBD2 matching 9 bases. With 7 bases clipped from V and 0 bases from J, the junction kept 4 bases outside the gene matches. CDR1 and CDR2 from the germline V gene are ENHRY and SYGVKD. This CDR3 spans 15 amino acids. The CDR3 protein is CAINLSGSSYNEQFF. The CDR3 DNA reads TGTGCCATCAACCTTAGCGGGAGCTCCTACAATGAGCAGTTCTTC.

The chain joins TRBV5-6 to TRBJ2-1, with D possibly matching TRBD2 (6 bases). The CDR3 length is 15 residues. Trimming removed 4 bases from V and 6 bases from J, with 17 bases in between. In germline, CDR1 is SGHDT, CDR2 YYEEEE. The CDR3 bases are TGTGCCAGCAGCCTCTACCCACTAGCATTCAATGAGCAGTTCTTC. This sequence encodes CASSLYPLAFNEQFF.

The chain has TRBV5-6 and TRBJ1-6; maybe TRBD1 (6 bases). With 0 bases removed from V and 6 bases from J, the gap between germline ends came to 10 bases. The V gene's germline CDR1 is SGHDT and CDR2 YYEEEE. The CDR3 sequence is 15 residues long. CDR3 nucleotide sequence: TGTGCCAGCAGCTTGGCCGGACAGTTTAATTCACCCCTCCACTTT. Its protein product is CASSLAGQFNSPLHF.

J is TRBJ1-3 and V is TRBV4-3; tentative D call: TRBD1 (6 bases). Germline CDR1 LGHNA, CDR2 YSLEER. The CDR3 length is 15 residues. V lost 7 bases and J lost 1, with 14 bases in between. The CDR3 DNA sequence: TGCGCCAGCACCGCATTTGGACAGTCTGGAAACACCATATATTTT. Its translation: CASTAFGQSGNTIYF.

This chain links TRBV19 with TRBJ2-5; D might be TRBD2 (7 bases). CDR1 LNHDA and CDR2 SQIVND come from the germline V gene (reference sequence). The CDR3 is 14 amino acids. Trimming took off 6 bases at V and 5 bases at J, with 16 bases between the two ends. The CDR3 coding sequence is TGTGCCAGTAGGACGGGGGGCAGTGTGGAGACCCAGTACTTC. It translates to CASRTGGSVETQYF.

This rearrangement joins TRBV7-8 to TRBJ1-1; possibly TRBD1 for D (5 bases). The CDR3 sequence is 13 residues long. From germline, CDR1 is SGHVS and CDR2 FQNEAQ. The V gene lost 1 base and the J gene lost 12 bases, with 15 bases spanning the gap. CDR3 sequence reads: CASSLVQGTKTFF. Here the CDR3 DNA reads TGTGCCAGCAGCTTAGTCCAGGGTACGAAAACTTTCTTT.

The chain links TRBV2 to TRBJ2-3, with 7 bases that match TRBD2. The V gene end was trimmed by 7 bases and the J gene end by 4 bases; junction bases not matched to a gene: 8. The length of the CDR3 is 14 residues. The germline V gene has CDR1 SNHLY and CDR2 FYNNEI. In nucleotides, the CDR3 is TGTGCCAGCAATCGAGCGGGGAACTCAGATACGCAGTATTTT. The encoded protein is CASNRAGNSDTQYF. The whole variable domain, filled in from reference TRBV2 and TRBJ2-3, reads EPEVTQTPSHQVTQMGQEVILRCVPISNHLYFYWYRQILGQKVEFLVSFYNNEISEKSEIFDDQFSVERPDGSNFTLKIRSTKLEDSAMYFCASNRAGNSDTQYFGPGTRLTVL.

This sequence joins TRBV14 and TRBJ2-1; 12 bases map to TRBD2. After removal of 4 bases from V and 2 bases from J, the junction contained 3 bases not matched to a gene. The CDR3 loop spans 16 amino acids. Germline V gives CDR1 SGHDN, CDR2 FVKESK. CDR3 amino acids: CASSPLAGGPYNEQFF. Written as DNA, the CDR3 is TGTGCCAGCAGCCCGCTAGCGGGAGGGCCCTACAATGAGCAGTTCTTC.

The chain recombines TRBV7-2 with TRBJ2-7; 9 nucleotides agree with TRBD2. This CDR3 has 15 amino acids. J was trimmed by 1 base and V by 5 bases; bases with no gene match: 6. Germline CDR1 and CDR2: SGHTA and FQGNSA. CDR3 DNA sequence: TGTGCCAGCAGCCCGCCAACTAGCGGGTCCTACGAGCAGTACTTC. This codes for CASSPPTSGSYEQYF.

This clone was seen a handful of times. The CDR3 spells CASSRGGRGQPQHF. The CDR3 nucleotides read TGTGCCAGCAGCCGGGGGGGACGCGGCCAGCCCCAGCATTTT. This chain uses TRBV7-9 with TRBJ1-5; possibly TRBD1 for D (5 bases). CDR3 length: 14 residues. Germline assignment: CDR1 SEHNR and CDR2 FQNEAQ (reference sequence). Trimming cost V 5 bases and J 7 bases, with 15 bases left between them.

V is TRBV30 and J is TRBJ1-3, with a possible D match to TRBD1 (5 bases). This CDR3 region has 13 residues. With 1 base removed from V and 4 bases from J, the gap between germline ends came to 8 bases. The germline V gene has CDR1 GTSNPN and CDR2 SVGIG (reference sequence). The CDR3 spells CAWSAGTGNTIYF. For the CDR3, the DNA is TGTGCCTGGAGTGCAGGGACCGGAAACACCATATATTTT.

CDR3 sequence reads: CASSAVNTEAFF. The CDR3 DNA is TGTGCCAGCTCGGCCGTTAACACTGAAGCTTTCTTT. The chain combines TRBV18 with TRBJ1-1; D gene uncertain. The germline V gene encodes CDR1 KGHSH and CDR2 LQKENI. This CDR3 is built from 12 residues. The V and J ends lost 6 bases and 2 bases respectively, with 7 bases between them.

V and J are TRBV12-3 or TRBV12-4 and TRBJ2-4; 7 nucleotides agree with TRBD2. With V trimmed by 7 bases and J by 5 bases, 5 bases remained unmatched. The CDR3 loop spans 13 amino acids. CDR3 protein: CASTKTSQNIQYF. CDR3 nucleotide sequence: TGTGCCAGCACCAAGACTAGCCAAAACATTCAGTACTTC.

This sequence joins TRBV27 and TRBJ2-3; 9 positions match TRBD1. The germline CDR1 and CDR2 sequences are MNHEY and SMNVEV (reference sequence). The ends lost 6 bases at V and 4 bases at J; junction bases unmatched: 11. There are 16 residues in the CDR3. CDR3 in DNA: TGTGCCAGCAGATCAGGACAGGGGACGTCGGCAGATACGCAGTATTTT. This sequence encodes CASRSGQGTSADTQYF.

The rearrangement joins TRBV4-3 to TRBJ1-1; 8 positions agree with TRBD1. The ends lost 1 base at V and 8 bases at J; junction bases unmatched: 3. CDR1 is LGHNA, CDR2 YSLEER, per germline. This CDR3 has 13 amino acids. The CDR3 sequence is CASSQGYRGEAFF. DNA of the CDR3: TGCGCCAGCAGCCAAGGCTACAGGGGGGAAGCTTTCTTT.

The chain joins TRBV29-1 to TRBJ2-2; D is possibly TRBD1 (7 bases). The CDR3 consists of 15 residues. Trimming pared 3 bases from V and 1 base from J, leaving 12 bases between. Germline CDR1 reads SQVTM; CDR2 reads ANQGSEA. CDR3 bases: TGCAGCGTTGATTGGGGGGACAGGAACACCGGGGAGCTGTTTTTT. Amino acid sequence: CSVDWGDRNTGELFF.

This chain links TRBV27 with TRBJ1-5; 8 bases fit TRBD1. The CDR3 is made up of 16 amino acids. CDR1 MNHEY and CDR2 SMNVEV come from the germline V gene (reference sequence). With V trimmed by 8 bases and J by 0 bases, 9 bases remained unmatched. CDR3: CASRSGTGNSNQPQHF. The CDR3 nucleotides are TGTGCCAGCCGATCTGGGACAGGTAATAGCAATCAGCCCCAGCATTTT.

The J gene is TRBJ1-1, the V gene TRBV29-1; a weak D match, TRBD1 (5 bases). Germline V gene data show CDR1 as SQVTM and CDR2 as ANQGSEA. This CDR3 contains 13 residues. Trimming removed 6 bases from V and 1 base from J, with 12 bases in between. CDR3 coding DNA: TGCAGCGTAGCGGGACGGGCGAACACTGAAGCTTTCTTT. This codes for CSVAGRANTEAFF.

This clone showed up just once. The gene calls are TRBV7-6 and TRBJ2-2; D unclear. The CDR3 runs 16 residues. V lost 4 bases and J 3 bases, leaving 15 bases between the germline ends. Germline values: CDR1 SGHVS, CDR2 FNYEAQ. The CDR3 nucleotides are TGTGCCAGCAGCTCGGGCAATCCGAGGCACACCGGGGAGCTGTTTTTT. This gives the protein CASSSGNPRHTGELFF.

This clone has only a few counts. For the CDR3, the DNA is TGCGCCAGCAGCCAAGATTGGGAGGGGGAATTCTATGGCTACACCTTC. Its protein is CASSQDWEGEFYGYTF. V and J are TRBV4-3 and TRBJ1-2; weak D call: TRBD1 (6 bases). V was shortened by 0 bases and J by 4 bases, with 15 bases between the two germline ends. The germline CDR1 and CDR2 sequences are LGHNA and YSLEER. The CDR3 is 16 residues long.

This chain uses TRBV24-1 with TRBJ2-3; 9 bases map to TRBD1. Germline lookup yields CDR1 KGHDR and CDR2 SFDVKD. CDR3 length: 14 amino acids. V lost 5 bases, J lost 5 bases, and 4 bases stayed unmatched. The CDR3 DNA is TGTGCCACCAGTGCACAGGGGGCAAGAGATACGCAGTATTTT. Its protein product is CATSAQGARDTQYF.